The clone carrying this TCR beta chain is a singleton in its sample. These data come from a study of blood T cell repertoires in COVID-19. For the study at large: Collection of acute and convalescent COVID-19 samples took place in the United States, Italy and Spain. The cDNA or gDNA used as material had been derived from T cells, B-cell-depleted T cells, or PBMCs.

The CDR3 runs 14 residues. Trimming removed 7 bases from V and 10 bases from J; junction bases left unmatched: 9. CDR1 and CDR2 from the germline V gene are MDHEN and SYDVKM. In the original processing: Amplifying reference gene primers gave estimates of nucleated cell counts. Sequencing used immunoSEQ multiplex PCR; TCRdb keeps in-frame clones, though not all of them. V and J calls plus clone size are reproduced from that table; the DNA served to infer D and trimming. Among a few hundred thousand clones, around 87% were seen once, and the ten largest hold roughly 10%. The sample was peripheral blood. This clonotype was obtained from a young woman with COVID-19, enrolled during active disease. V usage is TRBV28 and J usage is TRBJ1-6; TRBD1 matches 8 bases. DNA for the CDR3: TGTGCCAGCACCGTCGGACAGGGAACCTCACCCCTCCACTTT. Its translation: CASTVGQGTSPLHF.